Listed below are T cell receptor beta chains from one sample, sequenced in a study of shared clonotypes between healthy human individuals. Repertoires were generated with immunoSEQ multiplex PCR, while TCRdb's copy carries only in-frame clones and drops some. The sample has about 700,000 clones, approximately 74% seen once. The material sequenced was memory CD4+ T cells sorted from blood. The receptor set was obtained from a woman in her 30s in good health. Each CDR3 is given with its conserved first and last residue. The D gene is left open where the match is weak. A row's size may be missing; if present it is once, few, many or a size class.

j_gene | v_gene | abundance | d_gene | len | CDR3nt | CDR3aa
TRBJ1-4 | TRBV21-1 | NA | NA | 15 | TGTGCCAGCAGCAAAGATATCGACAGGGGGGAAAAACTGTTTTTT | CASSKDIDRGEKLFF
TRBJ2-5 | TRBV6-5 | NA | TRBD1 | 15 | TGTGCCAGCAGTTACTCTACAGGGGGCTGGGAGACCCAGTACTTC | CASSYSTGGWETQYF
TRBJ2-3 | TRBV25-1 | NA | NA | 15 | TGTGCCAGCAGTGAAGAGGGGGTTAGCACAGATACGCAGTATTTT | CASSEEGVSTDTQYF
TRBJ2-5 | TRBV7-9 | NA | NA | 15 | TGTGCCAGCAGCTTAGGATCTTACCCCCAAGAGACCCAGTACTTC | CASSLGSYPQETQYF
TRBJ2-3 | TRBV19 | NA | TRBD2 | 14 | TGTGCCAGTAGTTTGGCTAGCGGGAGTTCGGCGCAGTATTTT | CASSLASGSSAQYF
TRBJ1-1 | TRBV6-6 | NA | NA | 12 | TGTGCCAGCAGTCCCCGCAACACTGAAGCTTTCTTT | CASSPRNTEAFF
TRBJ2-7 | TRBV6-1 | NA | TRBD1 | 14 | TGTGCCATCGCCGGCCGACAGGGACACCACGAGCAGTACTTC | CAIAGRQGHHEQYF
TRBJ2-4 | TRBV11-2 | NA | TRBD2 | 17 | TGTGCCAGCAGCTTAGAAGGGGCAGGGAGGGTCAAAAACATTCAGTACTTC | CASSLEGAGRVKNIQYF
TRBJ2-2 | TRBV18 | NA | NA | 17 | TGTGCCAGCTCGCTGTTCCGGGTCAAAGGATTTAGTGTGGAGCTGTTTTTT | CASSLFRVKGFSVELFF
TRBJ2-3 | TRBV18 | NA | TRBD1 | 15 | TGTGCCAGCTCACCCGGGACAGCCTCCACAGATACGCAGTATTTT | CASSPGTASTDTQYF
TRBJ2-1 | TRBV5-1 | NA | NA | 15 | TGCGCCAGCAGCTTGGGGAGCGGGCTTTACAATGAGCAGTTCTTC | CASSLGSGLYNEQFF
TRBJ2-1 | TRBV11-2 | NA | TRBD2 | 19 | TGTGCCAGCAGCTTAGATTCCCTAGCGGGAGATCAGTTCTACAATGAGCAGTTCTTC | CASSLDSLAGDQFYNEQFF
TRBJ2-5 | TRBV4-1 | NA | TRBD2 | 16 | TGCGCCAGCAGCCAAGGGAGACTAGCGGGTAAAGAGACCCAGTACTTC | CASSQGRLAGKETQYF
TRBJ2-2 | TRBV19 | NA | NA | 14 | TGTGCCAGTAGTAAACGACAGGCCGCCGGGGAGCTGTTTTTT | CASSKRQAAGELFF
TRBJ1-1 | TRBV5-1 | NA | TRBD1 | 16 | TGCGCCAGCAGCTTGCAGGGGGCGGTGAGAGGCACTGAAGCTTTCTTT | CASSLQGAVRGTEAFF
TRBJ1-1 | TRBV10-2 | NA | TRBD1 | 15 | TGCGCCAGCATTAATCCCGGACAGGGGAGCACTGAAGCTTTCTTT | CASINPGQGSTEAFF
TRBJ2-2 | TRBV6-5 | once | NA | 14 | TGTGCCAGCACCCATACGTGGTACACCGGGGAGCTGTTTTTT | CASTHTWYTGELFF
TRBJ2-3 | TRBV25-1 | NA | NA | 13 | TGTGCCAGCAGTGACGCGCGGTGGGATACGCAGTATTTT | CASSDARWDTQYF
TRBJ1-4 | TRBV27 | NA | NA | 17 | TGTGCCAGCAGTTTAGGGGGGACGGGACGGTGGAATGAAAAACTGTTTTTT | CASSLGGTGRWNEKLFF
TRBJ1-1 | TRBV11-2 | NA | NA | 15 | TGTGCCAGCAGTTCCTACGGACCAAAAGCGCCTAAAGCTTTCTTT | CASSSYGPKAPKAFF
TRBJ1-2 | TRBV5-4 | NA | TRBD1 | 15 | TGTGCCAGCAGCTTGCGGGGACAGCTTAACTATGGCTACACCTTC | CASSLRGQLNYGYTF
TRBJ2-1 | TRBV5-1 | NA | TRBD2 | 16 | TGCGCCAGCAGGGTACAGACTAGCGGGAGTTTCGATGAGCAGTTCTTC | CASRVQTSGSFDEQFF
TRBJ2-7 | TRBV5-5 | NA | TRBD2 | 15 | TGTGCCAGCAGCCCGGGGACTAGCGGGGTCTACGAGCAGTACTTC | CASSPGTSGVYEQYF
TRBJ1-4 | TRBV5-1 | many | TRBD1 | 15 | TGCGCCAGCAGCTTGGGGGGACAGGGAGGTGAAAAACTGTTTTTT | CASSLGGQGGEKLFF
TRBJ1-5 | TRBV7-2 | NA | TRBD1 | 14 | TGTGCCAGCAGCTCAACGACAGGGGGCCAGCCCCAGCATTTT | CASSSTTGGQPQHF
TRBJ2-7 | TRBV25-1 | NA | NA | 11 | TGTGCCAGCAGTGCCTACTACGAGCAGTACTTC | CASSAYYEQYF
TRBJ2-7 | TRBV28 | NA | NA | 14 | TGTGCCAGCAGACCTGGGGGCAGAACCTACGAGCAGTACTTC | CASRPGGRTYEQYF
TRBJ1-1 | TRBV14 | NA | NA | 15 | TGTGCCAGCAGCCAAGATTCGAGGAGGGTAACTGAAGCTTTCTTT | CASSQDSRRVTEAFF
TRBJ1-1 | TRBV2 | NA | TRBD1 | 12 | TGTGCCACAGGACAGGACGGGACTGAAGCTTTCTTT | CATGQDGTEAFF
TRBJ2-6 | TRBV7-9 | NA | NA | 17 | TGTGCCAGCAGCTTAGCGGGAGGTTACTCTGGGGCCAACGTCCTGACTTTC | CASSLAGGYSGANVLTF
TRBJ1-2 | TRBV21-1 | few | NA | 14 | TGTGCCAGCAGCAGGGACTTAAAGGACTATGGCTACACCTTC | CASSRDLKDYGYTF
TRBJ2-7 | TRBV18 | NA | TRBD2 | 16 | TGTGCCAGCTCACCTTCTGCCGGGACTAGCGCGAACGAGCAGTACTTC | CASSPSAGTSANEQYF
TRBJ2-7 | TRBV2 | once | TRBD2 | 16 | TGTGCCAGCAGTGAAGCGAAATGGGGAGGGCCCTACGAGCAGTACTTC | CASSEAKWGGPYEQYF